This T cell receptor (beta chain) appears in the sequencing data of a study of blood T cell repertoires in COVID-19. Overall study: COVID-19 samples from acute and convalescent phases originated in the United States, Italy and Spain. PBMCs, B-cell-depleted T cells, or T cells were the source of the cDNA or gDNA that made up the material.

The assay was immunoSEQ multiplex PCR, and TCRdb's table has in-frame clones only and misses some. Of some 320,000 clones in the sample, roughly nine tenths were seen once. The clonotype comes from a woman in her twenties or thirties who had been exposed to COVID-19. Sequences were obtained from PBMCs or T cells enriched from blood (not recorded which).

The CDR3 DNA follows: TGTGCCAGCAGTGATGATAGCGGAAAGCAGTACTTC. This encodes CASSDDSGKQYF. This chain uses TRBV2 with TRBJ2-7; possibly TRBD2 for D (6 bases). Trimming stripped 3 bases from V and 8 bases from J, with 11 bases between. CDR3 size: 12 residues. Looked up from germline, CDR1 is SNHLY and CDR2 is FYNNEI.